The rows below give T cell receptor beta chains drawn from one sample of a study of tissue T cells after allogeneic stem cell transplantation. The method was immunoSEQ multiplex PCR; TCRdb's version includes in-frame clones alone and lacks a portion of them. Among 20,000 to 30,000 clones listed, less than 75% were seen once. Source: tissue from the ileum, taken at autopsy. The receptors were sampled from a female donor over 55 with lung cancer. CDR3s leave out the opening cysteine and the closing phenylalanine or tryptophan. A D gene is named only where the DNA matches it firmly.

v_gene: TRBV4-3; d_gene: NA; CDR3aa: ASSQRRERPVGYT
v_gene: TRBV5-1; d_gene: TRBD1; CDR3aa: ASSLDRDTDTQY
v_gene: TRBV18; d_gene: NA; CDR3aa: ASSRSENTEAF
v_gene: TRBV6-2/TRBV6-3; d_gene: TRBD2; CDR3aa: ASSYSPPSGIYNEQF
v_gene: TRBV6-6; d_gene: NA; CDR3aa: ASTDVSSPLH
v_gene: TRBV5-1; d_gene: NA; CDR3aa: ASSLDSYNEQF
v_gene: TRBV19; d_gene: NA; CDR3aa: ASSVGRPGGSPLH
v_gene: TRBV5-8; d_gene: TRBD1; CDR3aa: ASSSPDRAPQETQY
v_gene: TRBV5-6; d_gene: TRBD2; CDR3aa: ASSLRSRLAGAVYNEQF
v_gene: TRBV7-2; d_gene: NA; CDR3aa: ASSLSAGRYNEQF
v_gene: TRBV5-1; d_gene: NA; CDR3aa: ASSLASVLGEQF
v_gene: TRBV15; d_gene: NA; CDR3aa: ATSRDSGRPNEKLF
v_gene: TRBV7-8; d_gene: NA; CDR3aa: ASSPPGLRTGQPQH
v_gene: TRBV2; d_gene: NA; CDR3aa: ASGYDSPNTGELF
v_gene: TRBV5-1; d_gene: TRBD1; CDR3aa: ASSLQGMSNQPQH
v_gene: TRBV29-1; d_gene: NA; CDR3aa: SVVQGGGYEQY
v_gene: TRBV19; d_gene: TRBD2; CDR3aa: ASTPGPGRGLAGDQETQY